This entry lists 18 T cell receptor beta chains sequenced from one sample in a study of regulatory T cells in long-lasting Graves disease. Through Arm-PCR of CDR3 regions and iRepertoire HTBI primers, TCR beta libraries were built. TCRdb itself ran the multiplex PCR reads through MiXCR, one entry per CDR3 protein. The sample consists of approximately 480,000 distinct CDR3 sequences, under 20% of them appearing once. Stated time point: newly diagnosed GD, antithyroid drugs for less than 3 months. PBMC-derived RNA was used for the TCR library. These data were also reused for a study on T cells in Graves' hyperthyroidism and ophthalmopathy.

The material sequenced was peripheral blood mononuclear cells (PBMCs), taken at new diagnosis, from a patient treated with antithyroid drugs. The receptors come from a man in his forties with Graves disease.

This clonotype was detected many times. The rearrangement uses TRBV6-2 or TRBV6-3 and TRBJ1-1; D gene unclear. This CDR3 is built from 13 residues. Germline values: CDR1 MNHEY, CDR2 SVGEGT. With 1 base removed from V and 2 bases from J, the gap between germline ends came to 5 bases. CDR3 residues: CASSYYPNTEAFF. The DNA for the CDR3 is TGTGCCAGCAGTTACTACCCCAACACTGAAGCTTTCTTT.

V gene TRBV5-1 combines with J gene TRBJ2-1; TRBD2 matches 8 bases. Germline V gene lookup returns CDR1 SGHRS and CDR2 YFSETQ. The CDR3 loop spans 15 amino acids. V dropped 0 bases and J dropped 7; count of bases not matched to a gene: 6. The CDR3 sequence: CASSLAWREANEQFF. The CDR3 DNA follows: TGCGCCAGCAGCTTGGCTTGGCGGGAGGCGAATGAGCAGTTCTTC. Together with reference TRBV5-1 and TRBJ2-1, the CDR3 gives the full variable domain: KAGVTQTPRYLIKTRGQQVTLSCSPISGHRSVSWYQQTPGQGLQFLFEYFSETQRNKGNFPGRFSGRQFSNSRSEMNVSTLELGDSALYLCASSLAWREANEQFFGPGTRLTVL.

This clonotype was recorded many times. V gene TRBV28 combines with J gene TRBJ2-7, with 8 bases identical to TRBD1. The CDR3 spans 14 residues. V was clipped by 4 bases and J by 7 bases; unmatched bases: 9. The germline V gene encodes CDR1 MDHEN and CDR2 SYDVKM. The CDR3 protein is CASSSHGQGNEQYF. The CDR3 DNA is TGTGCCAGCAGTTCCCATGGACAGGGTAATGAGCAGTACTTC.

The sample holds many counts of this clonotype. This rearrangement joins TRBV12-3 or TRBV12-4 to TRBJ2-7; 7 bases are shared with TRBD2. CDR3 length: 15 residues. Trimming took 7 bases from V and 2 from J; bases not matched to a gene: 11. The CDR3 DNA sequence: TGTGCCAGCACCACATGGGCTAGCGGAGCCTACGAGCAGTACTTC. This sequence encodes CASTTWASGAYEQYF.

Only a few counts were recorded for this clonotype. The chain carries TRBV2 and TRBJ1-1; no clear D. With 2 bases removed from V and 3 bases from J, the gap between germline ends came to 13 bases. Germline CDR1 SNHLY, CDR2 FYNNEI. The CDR3 covers 15 residues. The CDR3 loop reads CASSEFGQSYTEAFF. CDR3 nucleotides: TGTGCCAGCAGTGAATTCGGCCAGAGTTACACTGAAGCTTTCTTT.

This sequence joins TRBV6-4 and TRBJ2-7; 9 nucleotides agree with TRBD1. Germline V gene sequence: CDR1 MRHNA, CDR2 SNTAGT. The CDR3 contains 13 residues. With 5 bases clipped from V and 3 bases from J, the junction kept 2 bases outside the gene matches. The CDR3 DNA is TGTGCCAGCAGTACAGGGGGCAACTACGAGCAGTACTTC. Translating gives CASSTGGNYEQYF.

This clonotype came up many times. J is TRBJ2-7 and V is TRBV7-3; 8 nucleotides match TRBD2. CDR1 is SGHTA and CDR2 is FQGTGA in the germline V gene. After removal of 4 bases from V and 6 bases from J, the junction contained 2 bases not matched to a gene. This CDR3 contains 12 residues. The CDR3 protein is CASSSAGAEQYF. The CDR3 bases are TGTGCCAGCAGCTCAGCGGGGGCCGAGCAGTACTTC.

The table lists this clonotype with many counts. The chain couples TRBV5-1 to TRBJ1-5; D is possibly TRBD1 (6 bases). Germline CDR1 SGHRS, CDR2 YFSETQ. The CDR3 has 14 amino acids. V was clipped by 0 bases and J by 6 bases, with 10 bases between them. The CDR3 reads CASSLEGGGQPQHF. Written as DNA, the CDR3 is TGCGCCAGCAGCTTGGAGGGGGGAGGTCAGCCCCAGCATTTT. Complete variable domain (other parts from reference TRBV5-1 and TRBJ1-5): KAGVTQTPRYLIKTRGQQVTLSCSPISGHRSVSWYQQTPGQGLQFLFEYFSETQRNKGNFPGRFSGRQFSNSRSEMNVSTLELGDSALYLCASSLEGGGQPQHFGDGTRLSIL.

This clonotype was picked up many times. The CDR3 sequence is CASWEDTEAFF. CDR3 nucleotides: TGTGCCAGCTGGGAAGACACTGAAGCTTTCTTT. The chain recombines TRBV6-2 or TRBV6-3 with TRBJ1-1; no clear D gene. The CDR3 consists of 11 residues. CDR1 and CDR2 (germline): MNHEY, SVGEGT. Trimming removed 8 bases at V and 3 bases at J, with 7 bases between.

This clonotype was counted between two and nine times. The rearrangement uses TRBV28 and TRBJ2-1; TRBD2 aligns across 16 bases. Germline V gene data show CDR1 as MDHEN and CDR2 as SYDVKM. The CDR3 is 18 amino acids. J was trimmed by 3 bases and V by 5 bases; bases with no gene match: 7. CDR3 in DNA: TGTGCCAGCAGTGTCGGGACTAGCGGGAGGGCCTACTACAATGAGCAGTTCTTC. Translated, it gives CASSVGTSGRAYYNEQFF.

In DNA form, the CDR3 reads TGCAGCGTTGCTGCGGGAGCGATAGATACGCAGTATTTT. It codes for CSVAAGAIDTQYF. The J gene is TRBJ2-3, the V gene TRBV29-1, with 7 bases aligning to TRBD2. The CDR3 sequence is 13 residues long. Germline V gene data show CDR1 as SQVTM and CDR2 as ANQGSEA. The trim removed 4 bases at V and 5 bases at J, leaving 6 bases unmatched.

This clonotype was seen a few times. Here the CDR3 reads CASSPLGTSGSEQYF. In DNA form, the CDR3 reads TGTGCCAGCTCACCACTAGGGACTAGCGGGAGCGAGCAGTACTTC. V is TRBV18 and J is TRBJ2-7; 14 bases match TRBD2. Germline values: CDR1 KGHSH, CDR2 LQKENI. The J segment lost 6 bases and the V segment lost 1 base, leaving 2 bases of the junction unmatched. The CDR3 length is 15 residues.

This clonotype showed up many times. The chain employs TRBV28 and TRBJ2-5; 8 bases match TRBD2. Germline V CDR1 and CDR2: MDHEN, SYDVKM. The CDR3 sequence is 15 residues long. Trimming at V came to 3 bases and at J to 10 bases, leaving 13 bases not matched to a gene. DNA for the CDR3: TGTGCCAGCAGTTTCGGTCTCGGGAGGGCCGTGGACCAGTACTTC. Residues: CASSFGLGRAVDQYF.

This clonotype has only a few counts. The chain employs TRBV9 and TRBJ2-7; possibly TRBD2 for D (6 bases). V was shortened by 0 bases and J by 3 bases, with 10 bases between the two germline ends. There are 14 residues in the CDR3. CDR1 and CDR2 (germline): SGDLS, YYNGEE. The CDR3 region has the DNA TGTGCCAGCAGCGTAGCTGACGGGGGCTACGAGCAGTACTTC. This gives the protein CASSVADGGYEQYF.

Note on this clonotype: This may come from a read error, since a much larger clone is one base off. The chain recombines TRBV6-1 with TRBJ1-2; possible D gene TRBD1, 6 bases. Trimming left V 7 bases short and J 4 bases short, with 19 bases between. The CDR3 has 15 amino acids. The germline gives CDR1 MNHNS, CDR2 SASEGT. In DNA form, the CDR3 reads TGTGCCAGCAACGCCCGGGACAAAGGAGCCTATGGCTACACCTTC. Amino acids: CASNARDKGAYGYTF.

This clonotype was picked up a small number of times. The rearrangement joins TRBV15 to TRBJ1-5, with D tentatively TRBD1 (5 bases). The CDR3 is 14 amino acids. Trimming took 5 bases from V and 2 from J, leaving 10 bases between them. Germline CDR1 LNHNV, CDR2 YYDKDF (reference sequence). CDR3 protein: CATSGGGGNQPQHF. The CDR3 region has the DNA TGTGCCACCAGCGGGGGTGGTGGCAATCAGCCCCAGCATTTT.

At least ten counts were recorded for this clonotype. The chain employs TRBV12-3 or TRBV12-4 and TRBJ1-5; no reliable D call. The CDR3 has 13 amino acids. V was shortened by 4 bases and J by 6 bases, with 10 bases between the two germline ends. The CDR3: CASSWAEGQPQHF. The CDR3 region has the DNA TGTGCCAGCAGTTGGGCCGAGGGTCAGCCCCAGCATTTT.

In this sample, this clonotype turned up many times. V is TRBV9 and J is TRBJ2-7, with no clear D. Germline values: CDR1 SGDLS, CDR2 YYNGEE. This CDR3 region has 15 residues. Trimming left V 0 bases short and J 7 bases short, with 17 bases between. The CDR3 bases are TGTGCCAGCAGCGTAGGGGCGAGTCCGGGCTTGGAGCAGTACTTC. Protein sequence: CASSVGASPGLEQYF.